The entry below gives a single TCR beta chain sequence along with its context. Its cognate antigen is unknown. The V gene lost 5 bases and the J gene lost 8 bases, with 18 bases spanning the gap. This CDR3 has 14 amino acids. Germline CDR1 is MNHEY and CDR2 is SVGAGI. These data come from a study of a mutant IDH1 vaccine in newly diagnosed glioma. Study-level results: Apparently, pseudoprogression bore no relation to changes among the top peripheral T cell clonotypes.

Profiling relied on immunoSEQ multiplex PCR, and the TCRdb table lists in-frame clones only, not all of them. This sample carries approximately 92,000 clones, just under 80% of them seen once, and the ten largest clones take less than 8.5%. The sample's time point: baseline, week 1 (first vaccination visit). Specified treatment: pre-vaccination baseline after standard-of-care therapy. This TCR was sampled from a man aged 35 to 55 with glioma. The chain combines TRBV6-5 with TRBJ1-2; D may be TRBD1 (5 bases). Sequencing used PBMCs, obtained from a glioma patient treated with radiotherapy, temozolomide or both. CDR3 DNA sequence: TGTGCCAGCAGTATGGACCCCGGGACTCCCGGCTACACCTTC. This codes for CASSMDPGTPGYTF.